This T cell receptor beta chain is from a study of CD8+CD57+ T cells in acquired aplastic anemia. Study-level background: Sorting CD4+ and CD8+ cells gave DNA averaging about 2.9 ug. Study-wide results and limits: Patients showed no significant difference from controls in CD8+ Simpson's diversity.

Template material for TCR beta VDJ and CDR3 profiling consisted of genomic DNA. TCRdb re-called the reads with MiXCR, one entry per CDR3 protein. The sample yields a few hundred thousand distinct CDR3 sequences, about a third seen once. This clonotype has just one count. Antigen: not known. Germline is not matched at one junction end, which may reflect a read error. Patients chosen for sequencing had CD8+CD57+ cells that had expanded, as shown by flow cytometry. Sequencing input: sorted CD4+, CD8+, or CD8+CD57+ T cells (not recorded which) from PBMCs. The clonotype was recovered from a human donor with aplastic anemia.

CDR3 protein: CASSAATGFEGCTF. The CDR3 region has the DNA TGCGCCAGCAGCGCGGCGACAGGGTTTGAAGGCTGCACCTTC. J is TRBJ1-2 and V is TRBV5-1; the match to TRBD1 covers 7 bases. The CDR3 runs to 14 residues. CDR1 is SGHRS, CDR2 YFSETQ, per germline. Supplemented by reference TRBV5-1 and TRBJ1-2, the full variable domain reads KAGVTQTPRYLIKTRGQQVTLSCSPISGHRSVSWYQQTPGQGLQFLFEYFSETQRNKGNFPGRFSGRQFSNSRSEMNVSTLELGDSALYLCASSAATGFEGCTFGSGTRLTVV.